This T cell receptor (beta chain) is from a study of cytomegalovirus exposure and HLA in healthy donors. Researchers ran the PCR with 60 Vbeta and 13 Jbeta primers. Per the original methods: The count from a later analysis was tens of millions of unique TCR beta chains, 9 million to 12 million of them shared. The method was immunoSEQ multiplex PCR; TCRdb's version includes in-frame clones alone and lacks a portion of them. The D gene and trimming were derived from the DNA, and the V and J assignments and clone size from that table. The data show 110,000 or so clones, roughly 13% seen once. The CDR3 consists of 14 residues. Germline V gives CDR1 SGHVS, CDR2 FNYEAQ. The ends were cut back, 5 bases at V and 6 bases at J, with 17 bases in the middle. This clone has only a few counts. Antigen: not known. Overall study findings and caveats: CMV antigen specificity of a few CMV-associated chains was confirmed in vitro. A list of approximately 160 TCR beta chains associated with cytomegalovirus was given.

The receptor was derived from a man aged 40-55 years in good health and CMV-seropositive. The specimen sequenced was PBMCs. The J gene is TRBJ2-7, the V gene TRBV7-6; possible D gene TRBD2, 6 bases. DNA of the CDR3: TGTGCCAGCAGCCCAACGGGACTCCCCCTCGAGCAGTACTTC. This gives the protein CASSPTGLPLEQYF.